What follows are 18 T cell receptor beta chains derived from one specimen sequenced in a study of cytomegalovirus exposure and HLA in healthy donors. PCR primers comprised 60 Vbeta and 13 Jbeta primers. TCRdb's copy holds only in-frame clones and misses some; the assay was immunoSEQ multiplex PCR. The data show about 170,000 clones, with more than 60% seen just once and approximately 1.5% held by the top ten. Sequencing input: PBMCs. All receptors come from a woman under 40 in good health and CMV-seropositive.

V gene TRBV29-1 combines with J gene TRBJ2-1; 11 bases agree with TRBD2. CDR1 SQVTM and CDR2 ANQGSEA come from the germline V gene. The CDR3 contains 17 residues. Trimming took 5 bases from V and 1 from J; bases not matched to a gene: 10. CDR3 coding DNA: TGCAGCGTTTATGGTCTAGCGGGAGGAGGGTCCTACAATGAGCAGTTCTTC. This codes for CSVYGLAGGGSYNEQFF.

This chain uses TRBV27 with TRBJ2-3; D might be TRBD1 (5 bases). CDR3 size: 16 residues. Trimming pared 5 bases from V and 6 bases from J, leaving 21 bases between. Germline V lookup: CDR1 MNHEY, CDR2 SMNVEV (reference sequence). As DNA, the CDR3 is TGTGCCAGCAGTCTATATTCGACAGCCCGATTGGATACGCAGTATTTT. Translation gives CASSLYSTARLDTQYF.

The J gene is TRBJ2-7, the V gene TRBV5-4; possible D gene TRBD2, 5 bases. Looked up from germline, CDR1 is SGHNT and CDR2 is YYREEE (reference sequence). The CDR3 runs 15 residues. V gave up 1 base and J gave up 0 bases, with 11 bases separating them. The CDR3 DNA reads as TGTGCCAGCAGCTTGTCTACGGGAACCTCCTACGAGCAGTACTTC. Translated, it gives CASSLSTGTSYEQYF.

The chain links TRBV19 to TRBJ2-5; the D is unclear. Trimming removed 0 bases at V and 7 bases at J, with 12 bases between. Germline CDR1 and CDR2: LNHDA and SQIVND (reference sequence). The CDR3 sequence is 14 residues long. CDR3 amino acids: CASSIDTGGGTQYF. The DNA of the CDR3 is TGTGCCAGTAGTATAGACACTGGTGGCGGGACCCAGTACTTC.

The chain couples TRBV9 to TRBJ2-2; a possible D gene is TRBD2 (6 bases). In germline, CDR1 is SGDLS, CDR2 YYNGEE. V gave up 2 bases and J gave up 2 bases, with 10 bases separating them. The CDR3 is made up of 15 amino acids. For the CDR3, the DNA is TGTGCCAGCAGCGTTTGGGGGGTTAACACCGGGGAGCTGTTTTTT. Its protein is CASSVWGVNTGELFF.

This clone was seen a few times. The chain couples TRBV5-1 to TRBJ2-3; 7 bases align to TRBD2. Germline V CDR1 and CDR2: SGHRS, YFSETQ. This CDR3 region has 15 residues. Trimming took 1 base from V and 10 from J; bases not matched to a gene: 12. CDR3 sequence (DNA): TGCGCCAGCAGCTTGAGCGGGGCCACTATGGGGGCGCAGTATTTT. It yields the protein CASSLSGATMGAQYF.

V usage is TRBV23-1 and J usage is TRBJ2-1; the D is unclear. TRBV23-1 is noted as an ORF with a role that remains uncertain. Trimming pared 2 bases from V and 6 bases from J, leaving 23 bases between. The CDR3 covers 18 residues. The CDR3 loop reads CASSQLSGRASPGNEQFF. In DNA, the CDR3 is TGCGCCAGCAGTCAACTTTCCGGCCGCGCTTCCCCGGGCAATGAGCAGTTCTTC.

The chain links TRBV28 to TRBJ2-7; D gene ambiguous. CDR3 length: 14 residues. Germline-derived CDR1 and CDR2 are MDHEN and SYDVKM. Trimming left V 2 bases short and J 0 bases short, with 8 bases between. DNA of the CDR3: TGTGCCAGCAGTTTAGGGCACGCCTCCTACGAGCAGTACTTC. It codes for CASSLGHASYEQYF. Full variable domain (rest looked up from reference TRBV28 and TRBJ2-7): DVKVTQSSRYLVKRTGEKVFLECVQDMDHENMFWYRQDPGLGLRLIYFSYDVKMKEKGDIPEGYSVSREKKERFSLILESASTNQTSMYLCASSLGHASYEQYFGPGTRLTVT.

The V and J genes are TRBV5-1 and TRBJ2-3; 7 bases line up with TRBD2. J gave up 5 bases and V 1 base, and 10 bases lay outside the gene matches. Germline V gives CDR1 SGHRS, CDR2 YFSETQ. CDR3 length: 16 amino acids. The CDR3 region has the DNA TGCGCCAGCAGCTTGATGGTGACAGCGGGGATAGATACGCAGTATTTT. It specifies CASSLMVTAGIDTQYF. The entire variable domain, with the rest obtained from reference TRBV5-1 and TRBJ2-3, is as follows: KAGVTQTPRYLIKTRGQQVTLSCSPISGHRSVSWYQQTPGQGLQFLFEYFSETQRNKGNFPGRFSGRQFSNSRSEMNVSTLELGDSALYLCASSLMVTAGIDTQYFGPGTRLTVL.

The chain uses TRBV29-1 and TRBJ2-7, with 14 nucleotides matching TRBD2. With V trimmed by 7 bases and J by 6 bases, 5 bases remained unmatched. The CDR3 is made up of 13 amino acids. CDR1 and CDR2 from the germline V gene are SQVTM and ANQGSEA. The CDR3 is CSAGLAGGREQYF. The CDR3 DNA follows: TGCAGCGCAGGACTAGCGGGAGGTCGCGAGCAGTACTTC.

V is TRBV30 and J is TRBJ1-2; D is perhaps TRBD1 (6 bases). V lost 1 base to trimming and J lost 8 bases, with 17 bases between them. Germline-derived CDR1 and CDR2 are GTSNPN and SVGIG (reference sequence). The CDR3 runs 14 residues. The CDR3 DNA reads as TGTGCCTGGAGTGAGGTGGGGGCAGGGCCGGGCTACACCTTC. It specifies CAWSEVGAGPGYTF.

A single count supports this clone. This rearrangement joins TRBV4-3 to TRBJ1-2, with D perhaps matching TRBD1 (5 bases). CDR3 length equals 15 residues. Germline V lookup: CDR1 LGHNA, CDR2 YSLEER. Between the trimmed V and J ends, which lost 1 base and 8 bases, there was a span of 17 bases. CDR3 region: CASSQAAGWGFGYTF. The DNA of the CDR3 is TGCGCCAGCAGCCAAGCGGCAGGATGGGGCTTCGGCTACACCTTC.

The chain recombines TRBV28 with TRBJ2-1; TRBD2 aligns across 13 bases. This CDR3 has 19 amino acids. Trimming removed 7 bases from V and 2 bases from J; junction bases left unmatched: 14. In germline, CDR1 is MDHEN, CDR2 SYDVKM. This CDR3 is CASTTRFAGLAGTYNEQFF. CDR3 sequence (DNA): TGTGCCAGCACCACCAGGTTTGCGGGACTAGCGGGGACCTACAATGAGCAGTTCTTC.

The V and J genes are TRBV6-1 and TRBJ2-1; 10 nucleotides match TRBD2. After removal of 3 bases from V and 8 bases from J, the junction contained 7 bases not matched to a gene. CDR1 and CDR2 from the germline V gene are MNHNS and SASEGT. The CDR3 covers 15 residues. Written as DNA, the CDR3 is TGTGCCAGCAGTGAGACTAGCGGGCTGTACGATGAGCAGTTCTTC. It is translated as CASSETSGLYDEQFF.

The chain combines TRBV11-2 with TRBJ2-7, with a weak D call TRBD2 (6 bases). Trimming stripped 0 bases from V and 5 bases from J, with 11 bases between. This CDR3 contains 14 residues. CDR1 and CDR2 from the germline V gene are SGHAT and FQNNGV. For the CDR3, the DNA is TGTGCCAGCAGCTTAGACGGGAGTCTCGACGAGCAGTACTTC. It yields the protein CASSLDGSLDEQYF.

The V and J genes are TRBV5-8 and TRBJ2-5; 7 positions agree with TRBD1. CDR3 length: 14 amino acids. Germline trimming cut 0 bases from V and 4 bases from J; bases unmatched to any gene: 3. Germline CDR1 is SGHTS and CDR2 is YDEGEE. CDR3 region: CASSLVSGGETQYF. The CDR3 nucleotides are TGTGCCAGCAGCTTGGTGTCAGGGGGAGAGACCCAGTACTTC. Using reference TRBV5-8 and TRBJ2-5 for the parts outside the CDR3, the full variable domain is EAGVTQSPTHLIKTRGQQATLRCSPISGHTSVYWYQQALGLGLQFLLWYDEGEERNRGNFPPRFSGRQFPNYSSELNVNALELEDSALYLCASSLVSGGETQYFGPGTRLLVL.

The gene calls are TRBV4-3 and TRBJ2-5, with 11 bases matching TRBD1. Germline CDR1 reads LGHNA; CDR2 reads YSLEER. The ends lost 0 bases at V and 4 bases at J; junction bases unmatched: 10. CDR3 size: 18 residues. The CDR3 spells CASSQDGFGTGGRETQYF. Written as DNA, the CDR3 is TGCGCCAGCAGCCAAGATGGATTTGGGACAGGGGGACGAGAGACCCAGTACTTC.

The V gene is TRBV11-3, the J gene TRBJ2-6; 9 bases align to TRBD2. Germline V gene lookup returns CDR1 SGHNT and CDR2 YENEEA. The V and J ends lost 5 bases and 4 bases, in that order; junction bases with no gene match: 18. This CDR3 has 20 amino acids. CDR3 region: CASSGIGGRGRASGANVLTF. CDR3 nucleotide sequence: TGTGCCAGCAGCGGAATCGGGGGGCGCGGGAGGGCCTCCGGGGCCAACGTCCTGACTTTC.